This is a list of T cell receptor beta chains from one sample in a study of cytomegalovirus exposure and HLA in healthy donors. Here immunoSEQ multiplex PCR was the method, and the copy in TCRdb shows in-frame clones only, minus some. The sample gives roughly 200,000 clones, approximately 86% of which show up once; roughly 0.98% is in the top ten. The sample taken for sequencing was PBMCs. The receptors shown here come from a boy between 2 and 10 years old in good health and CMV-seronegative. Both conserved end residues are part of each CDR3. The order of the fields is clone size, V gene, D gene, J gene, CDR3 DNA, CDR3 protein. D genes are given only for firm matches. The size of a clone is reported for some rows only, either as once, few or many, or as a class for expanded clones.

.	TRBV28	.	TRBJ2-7	TGTGCCAGCAGTTTATCCGGGACACTTTCCTACGAGCAGTACTTC	CASSLSGTLSYEQYF
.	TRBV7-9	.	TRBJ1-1	TGTGCCAGCAGCTCGGGAAGGGGGAGGAACACTGAAGCTTTCTTT	CASSSGRGRNTEAFF
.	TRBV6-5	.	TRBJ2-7	TGTGCCAGCCTCGAGGGAGGTAGGCAGTACTTC	CASLEGGRQYF
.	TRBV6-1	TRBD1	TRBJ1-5	TGTGCCAGCAGTGAATTCAGGGGGGCGGTGAGTCAGCCCCAGCATTTT	CASSEFRGAVSQPQHF
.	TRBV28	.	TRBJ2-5	TGTGCCAGCAGCCTACCCGGGAGTGAAGAGACCCAGTACTTC	CASSLPGSEETQYF
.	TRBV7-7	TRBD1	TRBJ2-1	TGTGCCAGCAGCTTAAGGGGGCCAGGTAATGAGCAGTTCTTC	CASSLRGPGNEQFF
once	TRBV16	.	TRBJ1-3	TGTGCCAGCAGCCGGAAACCGGGAGTTGGGCACTCTGGAAACACCATATATTTT	CASSRKPGVGHSGNTIYF
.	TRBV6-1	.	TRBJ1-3	TGTGCCAGCTCGACCGGCCGGGGAGGGGGAAACACCATATATTTT	CASSTGRGGGNTIYF
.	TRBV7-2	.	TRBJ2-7	TGTGCCAGCAGCTTAGTGGCAGGGGGGCAGGCCTACGAGCAGTACTTC	CASSLVAGGQAYEQYF
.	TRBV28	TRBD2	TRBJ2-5	TGTGCCAGCGCGGCGGGGGGCCAAGAGACCCAGTACTTC	CASAAGGQETQYF
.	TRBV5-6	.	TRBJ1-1	TGTGCCAGCAGCTTAGCGGACACTGAAGCTTTCTTT	CASSLADTEAFF
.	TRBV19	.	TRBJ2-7	TGTGCCAGTAGTAGAATGACCCAGGACTACGAGCAGTACTTC	CASSRMTQDYEQYF
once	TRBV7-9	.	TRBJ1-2	TGTGCCAGCAGCTTAGCGAGGGCGGAAGGCTACACCTTC	CASSLARAEGYTF
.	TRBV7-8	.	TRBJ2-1	TGTGCCAGCAGCTTACAGTCCAGGGGTGATGAGCAGTTCTTC	CASSLQSRGDEQFF
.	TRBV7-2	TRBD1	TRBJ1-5	TGTGCCAGCAGCTCGGACAGGGGACTTCAGCCCCAGCATTTT	CASSSDRGLQPQHF
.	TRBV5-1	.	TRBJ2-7	TGCGCCAGCAGCTCCCTATCAGGGGGGCCTCAGTACTTC	CASSSLSGGPQYF
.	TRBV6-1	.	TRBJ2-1	TGTGCCAGCAGCTGGCGAGGGTCCTACAATGAGCAGTTCTTC	CASSWRGSYNEQFF
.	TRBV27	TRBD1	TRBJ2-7	TGTGCCAGCAGTTTATTGGGACAGGGAGGTTTC	CASSLLGQGGF
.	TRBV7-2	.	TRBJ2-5	TGTGCCAGCAGCCTAGGGTGGCGGGGAGAGACCCAGTACTTC	CASSLGWRGETQYF
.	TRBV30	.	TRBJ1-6	TGTGCCTGGAGGCGACCGACGGGGAGCTTAAATTCACCCCTCCACTTT	CAWRRPTGSLNSPLHF
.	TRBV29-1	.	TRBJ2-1	TGCAGCGCAGGGGTAAATGAGCAGTTCTTC	CSAGVNEQFF
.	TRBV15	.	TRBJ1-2	TGTGCCACCAGCAGAGATGAGGGCCGGATGTGGTACGGCTACACCTTC	CATSRDEGRMWYGYTF